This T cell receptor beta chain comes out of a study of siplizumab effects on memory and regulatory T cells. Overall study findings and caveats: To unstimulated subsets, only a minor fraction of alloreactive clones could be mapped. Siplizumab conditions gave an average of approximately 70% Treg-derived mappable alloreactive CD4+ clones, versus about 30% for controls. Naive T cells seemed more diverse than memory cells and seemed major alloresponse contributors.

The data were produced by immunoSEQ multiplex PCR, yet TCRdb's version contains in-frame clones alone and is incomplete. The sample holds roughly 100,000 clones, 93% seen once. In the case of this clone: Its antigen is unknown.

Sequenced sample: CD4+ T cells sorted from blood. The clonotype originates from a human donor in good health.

The CDR3, as DNA: TGTGCCACCGGGGGAACCAACTCTGGAAACACCATATATTTT. Translated, it gives CATGGTNSGNTIYF. This chain joins TRBV19 and TRBJ1-3; TRBD1 might be the D (5 bases). Germline V gene lookup returns CDR1 LNHDA and CDR2 SQIVND (reference sequence). Trimming left V 10 bases short and J 0 bases short, with 13 bases between. The CDR3 sequence is 14 residues long. Full variable domain (rest looked up from reference TRBV19 and TRBJ1-3): DGGITQSPKYLFRKEGQNVTLSCEQNLNHDAMYWYRQDPGQGLRLIYYSQIVNDFQKGDIAEGYSVSREKKESFPLTVTSAQKNPTAFYLCATGGTNSGNTIYFGEGSWLTVV.